These 15 T cell receptor beta chains originate from one sample sequenced in a study of shared clonotypes between healthy human individuals. Naive CD8 cells lacked CD45RO and underwent positive selection for CCR7, leaving out terminally differentiated effector memory CD45RA+ cells. Profiled with immunoSEQ multiplex PCR; TCRdb holds only in-frame clones, not every one. This sample has 2 million to 2.5 million clones, with about 95% found just once. The sample comprised naive CD8+ T cells sorted from blood. The receptors stem from a man aged 18-30 years in good health.

This rearrangement joins TRBV7-9 to TRBJ2-1; 9 bases are shared with TRBD1. The ends lost 4 bases at V and 8 bases at J; junction bases unmatched: 12. This CDR3 contains 16 residues. CDR1 is SEHNR and CDR2 is FQNEAQ in the germline V gene (reference sequence). CDR3 coding DNA: TGTGCCAGCAGCTACCCGGACAGGGGAGGGATGGATGAGCAGTTCTTC. Translation gives CASSYPDRGGMDEQFF.

In this sample, this clone turned up a few times. Other DNA sequences in this specimen translate into the identical CDR3. This chain connects TRBV2 to TRBJ2-7; TRBD1 matches at 7 bases. V shed 6 bases and J 0 bases; nucleotides not matched to a gene: 2. The CDR3 contains 13 residues. Germline V gives CDR1 SNHLY, CDR2 FYNNEI. CDR3 sequence: CASRGTVSYEQYF. The CDR3 region has the DNA TGTGCCAGCAGGGGGACAGTCTCCTACGAGCAGTACTTC.

The chain combines TRBV2 with TRBJ2-3; possibly TRBD1 or TRBD2 for D (5 bases each). The CDR3 loop spans 18 amino acids. Looked up from germline, CDR1 is SNHLY and CDR2 is FYNNEI. V lost 7 bases and J lost 3, with 26 bases in between. The CDR3 loop is CASNPWDGSEGETDTQYF. As DNA, the CDR3 is TGTGCCAGCAACCCCTGGGACGGATCAGAAGGTGAAACAGATACGCAGTATTTT. The full variable domain, with the rest looked up from reference TRBV2 and TRBJ2-3, is EPEVTQTPSHQVTQMGQEVILRCVPISNHLYFYWYRQILGQKVEFLVSFYNNEISEKSEIFDDQFSVERPDGSNFTLKIRSTKLEDSAMYFCASNPWDGSEGETDTQYFGPGTRLTVL.

The J gene is TRBJ2-7, the V gene TRBV27; 10 bases agree with TRBD2. Germline trimming cut 5 bases from V and 4 bases from J; bases unmatched to any gene: 8. The CDR3 loop spans 15 amino acids. Germline lookup yields CDR1 MNHEY and CDR2 SMNVEV (reference sequence). CDR3 loop: CASSPGTSDLYEQYF. The CDR3 DNA reads TGTGCCAGCAGTCCCGGGACTAGCGATCTATACGAGCAGTACTTC.

The gene calls are TRBV5-1 and TRBJ2-1; tentative D call: TRBD1 (6 bases). The length of the CDR3 is 17 residues. Germline V gene data show CDR1 as SGHRS and CDR2 as YFSETQ. The V gene lost 3 bases and the J gene lost 4 bases, with 20 bases spanning the gap. CDR3 in amino acids: CASSSRTDAELYNEQFF. CDR3 coding DNA: TGCGCCAGCAGCTCCCGGACAGACGCCGAATTATACAATGAGCAGTTCTTC.

The rearrangement joins TRBV4-1 to TRBJ1-4, with D perhaps TRBD1 (6 bases). The CDR3 has 17 residues. The germline gives CDR1 MGHRA, CDR2 YSYEKL. V lost 0 bases and J lost 10, with 21 bases in between. The chain's CDR3 is CASSQDLVTGSGVKLFF. The CDR3 bases are TGCGCCAGCAGCCAAGATCTCGTGACAGGCTCAGGGGTAAAACTGTTTTTT.

The chain is built from TRBV9 and TRBJ1-6, with D maybe TRBD1 (5 bases). Trimming took 2 bases from V and 10 from J, leaving 10 bases between them. The CDR3 length is 13 residues. Germline-derived CDR1 and CDR2 are SGDLS and YYNGEE. This chain's CDR3 is CASSVQGVSPLHF. The CDR3 DNA sequence: TGTGCCAGCAGCGTCCAGGGCGTCTCACCCCTCCACTTT.

The chain is built from TRBV7-9 and TRBJ2-1, with D hard to call. The ends were cut back, 5 bases at V and 8 bases at J, with 4 bases in the middle. CDR1 and CDR2 from the germline V gene are SEHNR and FQNEAQ (reference sequence). The CDR3 is 10 amino acids. The CDR3 nucleotides are TGTGCCAGCAGCATCGATGAGCAGTTCTTC. This sequence encodes CASSIDEQFF. The whole variable domain, remainder taken from reference TRBV7-9 and TRBJ2-1, is DTGVSQNPRHKITKRGQNVTFRCDPISEHNRLYWYRQTLGQGPEFLTYFQNEAQLEKSRLLSDRFSAERPKGSFSTLEIQRTEQGDSAMYLCASSIDEQFFGPGTRLTVL.

The rearrangement links TRBV27 to TRBJ2-5; D ambiguous. Germline lookup yields CDR1 MNHEY and CDR2 SMNVEV (reference sequence). CDR3 length: 13 amino acids. The germline V and J ends were trimmed by 7 bases and 4 bases, with 13 bases remaining between them. The chain's CDR3 is CASISTSGETQYF. The CDR3 DNA follows: TGTGCCAGCATCTCAACCTCCGGAGAGACCCAGTACTTC.

The chain couples TRBV7-9 to TRBJ2-6, with TRBD1 matching 10 bases. The V gene's germline CDR1 is SEHNR and CDR2 FQNEAQ (reference sequence). V lost 4 bases and J lost 0; bases outside the gene matches: 9. There are 19 residues in the CDR3. The CDR3 is CASSSQIGTGVSGANVLTF. Here the CDR3 DNA reads TGTGCCAGCAGCTCCCAAATTGGGACAGGGGTCTCTGGGGCCAACGTCCTGACTTTC.

The chain has TRBV7-3 and TRBJ2-3; D may be TRBD1 or TRBD2 (5 bases each). V was clipped by 4 bases and J by 2 bases, with 10 bases between them. From germline, CDR1 is SGHTA and CDR2 FQGTGA. This CDR3 region has 14 residues. This CDR3 reads CASSWDGFTDTQYF. The CDR3 DNA follows: TGTGCCAGCAGCTGGGACGGCTTCACAGATACGCAGTATTTT. Using reference TRBV7-3 and TRBJ2-3 for the parts outside the CDR3, the full variable domain is GAGVSQTPSNKVTEKGKYVELRCDPISGHTALYWYRQSLGQGPEFLIYFQGTGAADDSGLPNDRFFAVRPEGSVSTLKIQRTERGDSAVYLCASSWDGFTDTQYFGPGTRLTVL.

CDR3 nucleotides: TGTGCCAGCAGCTCCAGAGGCAGCGGGGGGGCTTTAGGCGAGCAGTACTTC. Translating gives CASSSRGSGGALGEQYF. The chain combines TRBV7-6 with TRBJ2-7; 10 bases line up with TRBD2. Germline trimming cut 4 bases from V and 6 bases from J; bases unmatched to any gene: 15. The germline gives CDR1 SGHVS, CDR2 FNYEAQ. This CDR3 contains 17 residues.

The chain is built from TRBV9 and TRBJ1-1, with D perhaps matching TRBD1 (5 bases). Germline assignment: CDR1 SGDLS and CDR2 YYNGEE. Deletions cut 1 base from V and 4 bases from J, with 14 bases between. This CDR3 region has 15 residues. CDR3 sequence (DNA): TGTGCCAGCAGCGTATATGGGGGAACGGGCACTGAAGCTTTCTTT. This gives the protein CASSVYGGTGTEAFF.

J is TRBJ2-7 and V is TRBV4-3, with D unresolved. V was shortened by 0 bases and J by 1 base, with 7 bases between the two germline ends. Germline loops: CDR1 LGHNA, CDR2 YSLEER. The CDR3 length is 14 residues. In DNA form, the CDR3 reads TGCGCCAGCAGCCAAGATGAGCGTTCCTACGAGCAGTACTTC. This sequence encodes CASSQDERSYEQYF.

The V and J genes are TRBV10-2 and TRBJ2-7; possibly TRBD1 for D (7 bases). Germline V CDR1 and CDR2: WSHSY, SAAADI. The CDR3 totals 14 residues. V was shortened by 8 bases and J by 5 bases, with 19 bases between the two germline ends. This CDR3 is CASGDSGGWNEQYF. CDR3 DNA sequence: TGCGCCAGCGGCGACTCAGGGGGGTGGAACGAGCAGTACTTC.